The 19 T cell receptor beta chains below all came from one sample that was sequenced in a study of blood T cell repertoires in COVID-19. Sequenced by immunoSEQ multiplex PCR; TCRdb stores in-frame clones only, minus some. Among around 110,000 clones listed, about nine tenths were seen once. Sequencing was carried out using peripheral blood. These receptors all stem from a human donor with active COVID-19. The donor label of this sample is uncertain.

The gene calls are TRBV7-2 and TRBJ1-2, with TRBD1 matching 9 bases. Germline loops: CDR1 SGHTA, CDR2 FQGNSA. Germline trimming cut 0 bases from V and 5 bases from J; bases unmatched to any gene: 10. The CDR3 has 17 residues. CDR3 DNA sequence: TGTGCCAGCAGCTTAGCGCTTTCGGGACAGGGTGTGTATGGCTACACCTTC. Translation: CASSLALSGQGVYGYTF.

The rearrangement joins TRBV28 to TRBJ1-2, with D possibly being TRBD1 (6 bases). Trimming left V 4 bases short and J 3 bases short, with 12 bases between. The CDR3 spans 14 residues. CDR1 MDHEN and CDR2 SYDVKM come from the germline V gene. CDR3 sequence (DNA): TGTGCCAGCAGTTCCCTAGGACAGTACTATGGCTACACCTTC. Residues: CASSSLGQYYGYTF.

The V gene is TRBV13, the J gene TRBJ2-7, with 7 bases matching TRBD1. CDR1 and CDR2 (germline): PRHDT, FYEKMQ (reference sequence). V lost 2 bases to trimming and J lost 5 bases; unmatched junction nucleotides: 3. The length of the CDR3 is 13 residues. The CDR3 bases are TGTGCCAGCAGCTTACGAGGACAGGACGAGCAGTACTTC. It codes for CASSLRGQDEQYF. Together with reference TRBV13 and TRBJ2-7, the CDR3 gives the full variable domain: AAGVIQSPRHLIKEKRETATLKCYPIPRHDTVYWYQQGPGQDPQFLISFYEKMQSDKGSIPDRFSAQQFSDYHSELNMSSLELGDSALYFCASSLRGQDEQYFGPGTRLTVT.

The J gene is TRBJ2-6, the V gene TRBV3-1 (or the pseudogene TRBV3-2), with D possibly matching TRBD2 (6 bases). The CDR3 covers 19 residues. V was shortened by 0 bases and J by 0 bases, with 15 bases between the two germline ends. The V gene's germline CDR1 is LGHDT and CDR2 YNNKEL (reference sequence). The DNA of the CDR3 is TGTGCCAGCAGCCAAGATCTTGGGACTGGCCTCTCTGGGGCCAACGTCCTGACTTTC. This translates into CASSQDLGTGLSGANVLTF.

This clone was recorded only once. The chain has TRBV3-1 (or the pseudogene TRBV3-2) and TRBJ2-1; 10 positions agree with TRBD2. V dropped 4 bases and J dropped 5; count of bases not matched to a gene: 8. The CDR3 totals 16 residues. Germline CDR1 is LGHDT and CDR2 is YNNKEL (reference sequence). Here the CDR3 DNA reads TGTGCCAGCAGCCTAATAGCGGGGGGTCTACACAATGAGCAGTTCTTC. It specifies CASSLIAGGLHNEQFF.

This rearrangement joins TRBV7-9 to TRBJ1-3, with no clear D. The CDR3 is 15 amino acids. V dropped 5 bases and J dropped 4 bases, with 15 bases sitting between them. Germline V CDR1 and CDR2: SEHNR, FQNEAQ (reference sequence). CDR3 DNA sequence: TGTGCCAGCAGCCCCTCGATGGCAATCGGAAACACCATATATTTT. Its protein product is CASSPSMAIGNTIYF.

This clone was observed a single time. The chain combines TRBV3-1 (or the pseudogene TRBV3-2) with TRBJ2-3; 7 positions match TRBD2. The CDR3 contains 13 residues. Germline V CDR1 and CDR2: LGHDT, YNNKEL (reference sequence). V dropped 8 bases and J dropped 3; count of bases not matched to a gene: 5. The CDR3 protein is CASLADRTDTQYF. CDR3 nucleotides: TGTGCCAGCCTAGCGGATCGAACAGATACGCAGTATTTT.

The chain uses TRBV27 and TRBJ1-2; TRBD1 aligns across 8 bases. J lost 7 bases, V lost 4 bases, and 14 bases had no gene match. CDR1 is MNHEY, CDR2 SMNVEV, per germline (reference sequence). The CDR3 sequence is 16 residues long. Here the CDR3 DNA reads TGTGCCAGCAGTTCCCCATATCTCGACAGGGGAGGTGGCTACACCTTC. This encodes CASSSPYLDRGGGYTF.

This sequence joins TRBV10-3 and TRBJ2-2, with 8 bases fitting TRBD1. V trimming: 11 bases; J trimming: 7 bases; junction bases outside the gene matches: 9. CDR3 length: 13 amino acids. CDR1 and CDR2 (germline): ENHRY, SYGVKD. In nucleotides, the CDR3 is TGTGCCCATGGACAGGGCCAACTCGGGGAGCTGTTTTTT. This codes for CAHGQGQLGELFF.

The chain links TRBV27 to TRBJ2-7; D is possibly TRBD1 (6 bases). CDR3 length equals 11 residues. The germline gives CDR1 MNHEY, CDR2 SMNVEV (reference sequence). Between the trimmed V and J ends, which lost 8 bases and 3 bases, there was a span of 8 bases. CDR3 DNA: TGTGCCAGCGGGACATACTACGAGCAGTACTTC. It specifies CASGTYYEQYF.

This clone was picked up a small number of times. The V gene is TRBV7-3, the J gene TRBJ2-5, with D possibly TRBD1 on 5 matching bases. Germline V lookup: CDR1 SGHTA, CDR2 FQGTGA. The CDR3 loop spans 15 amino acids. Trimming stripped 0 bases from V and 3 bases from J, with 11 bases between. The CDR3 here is CASSLTHQGKETQYF. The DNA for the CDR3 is TGTGCCAGCAGCTTAACCCACCAGGGAAAAGAGACCCAGTACTTC.

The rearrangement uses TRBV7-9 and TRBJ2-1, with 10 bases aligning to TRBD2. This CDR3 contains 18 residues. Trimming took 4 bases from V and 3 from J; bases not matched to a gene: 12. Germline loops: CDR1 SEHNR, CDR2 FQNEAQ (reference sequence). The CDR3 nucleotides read TGTGCCAGCAGCTCCACAAAGGTCCTAGCGGGAGACTACAATGAGCAGTTCTTC. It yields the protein CASSSTKVLAGDYNEQFF.

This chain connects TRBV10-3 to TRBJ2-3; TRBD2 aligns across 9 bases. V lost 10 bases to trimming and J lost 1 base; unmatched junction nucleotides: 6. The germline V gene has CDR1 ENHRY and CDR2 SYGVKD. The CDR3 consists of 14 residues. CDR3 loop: CATRAGGGTDTQYF. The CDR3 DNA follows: TGTGCCACCAGAGCGGGGGGCGGCACAGATACGCAGTATTTT.

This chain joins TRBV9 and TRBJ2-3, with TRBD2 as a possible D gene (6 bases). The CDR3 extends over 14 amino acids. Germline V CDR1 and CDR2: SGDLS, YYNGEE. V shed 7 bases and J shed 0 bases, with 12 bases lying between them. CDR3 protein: CASSGRGSTDTQYF. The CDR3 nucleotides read TGTGCCAGCTCAGGGCGGGGCAGCACAGATACGCAGTATTTT.

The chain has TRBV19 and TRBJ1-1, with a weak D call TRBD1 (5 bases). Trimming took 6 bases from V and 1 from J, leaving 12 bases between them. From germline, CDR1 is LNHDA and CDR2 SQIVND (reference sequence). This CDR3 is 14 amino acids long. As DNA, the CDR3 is TGTGCCAGTAGCGCAGGGTACACGAACACTGAAGCTTTCTTT. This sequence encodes CASSAGYTNTEAFF.

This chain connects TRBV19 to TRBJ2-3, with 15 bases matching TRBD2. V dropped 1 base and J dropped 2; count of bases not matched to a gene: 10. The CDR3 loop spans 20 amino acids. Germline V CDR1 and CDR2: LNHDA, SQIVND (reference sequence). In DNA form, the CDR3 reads TGTGCCAGTAGTATAGCGCCCGGGACTAGCGGGGGGCGCTACACAGATACGCAGTATTTT. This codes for CASSIAPGTSGGRYTDTQYF.

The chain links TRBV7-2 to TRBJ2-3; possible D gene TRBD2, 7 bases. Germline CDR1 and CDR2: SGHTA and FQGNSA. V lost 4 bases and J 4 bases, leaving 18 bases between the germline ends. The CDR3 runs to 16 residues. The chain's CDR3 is CASSYEWGGRPDTQYF. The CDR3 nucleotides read TGTGCCAGCAGCTACGAATGGGGGGGCCGCCCAGATACGCAGTATTTT.

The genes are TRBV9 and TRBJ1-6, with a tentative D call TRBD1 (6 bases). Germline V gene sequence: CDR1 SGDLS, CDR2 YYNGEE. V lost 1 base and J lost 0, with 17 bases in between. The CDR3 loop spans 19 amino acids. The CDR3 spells CASSVIPDSLSSYNSPLHF. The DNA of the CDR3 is TGTGCCAGCAGCGTAATTCCGGACAGCCTGAGCTCCTATAATTCACCCCTCCACTTT.

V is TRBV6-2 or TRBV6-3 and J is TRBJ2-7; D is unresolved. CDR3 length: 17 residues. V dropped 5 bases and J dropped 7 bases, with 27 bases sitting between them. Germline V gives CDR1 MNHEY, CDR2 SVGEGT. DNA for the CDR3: TGTGCCAGCAGTAAACTTGGGCCTTCTTCCCACCCTCTGGAGCAGTACTTC. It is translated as CASSKLGPSSHPLEQYF.